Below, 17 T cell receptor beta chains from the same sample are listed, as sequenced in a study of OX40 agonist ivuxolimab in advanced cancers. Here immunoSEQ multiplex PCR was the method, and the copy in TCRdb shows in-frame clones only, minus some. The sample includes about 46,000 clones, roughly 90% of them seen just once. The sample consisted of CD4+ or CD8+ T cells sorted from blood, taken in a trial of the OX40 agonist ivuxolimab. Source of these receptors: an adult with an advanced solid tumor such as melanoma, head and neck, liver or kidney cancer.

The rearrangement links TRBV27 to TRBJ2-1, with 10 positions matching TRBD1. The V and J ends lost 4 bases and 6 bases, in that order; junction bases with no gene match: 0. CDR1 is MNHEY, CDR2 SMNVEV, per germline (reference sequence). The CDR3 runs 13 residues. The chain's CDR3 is CASSWTGGNEQFF. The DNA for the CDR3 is TGTGCCAGCAGTTGGACAGGGGGCAATGAGCAGTTCTTC.

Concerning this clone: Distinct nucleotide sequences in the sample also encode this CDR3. The CDR3 nucleotides are TGTGCCAGCAGCCCAGACAGGGTTATAGATGGCTACACCTTC. Translated: CASSPDRVIDGYTF. The chain has TRBV11-2 and TRBJ1-2, with 7 bases that match TRBD1. The V segment lost 5 bases and the J segment 6 bases; nucleotides outside the gene matches: 9. The CDR3 loop spans 14 amino acids. Looked up from germline, CDR1 is SGHAT and CDR2 is FQNNGV.

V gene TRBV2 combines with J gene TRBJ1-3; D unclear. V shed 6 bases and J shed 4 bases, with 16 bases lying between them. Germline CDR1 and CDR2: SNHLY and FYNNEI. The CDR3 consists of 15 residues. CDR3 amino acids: CASSRSRLPGNTIYF. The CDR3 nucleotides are TGTGCCAGCAGCAGGTCCCGACTCCCCGGAAACACCATATATTTT.

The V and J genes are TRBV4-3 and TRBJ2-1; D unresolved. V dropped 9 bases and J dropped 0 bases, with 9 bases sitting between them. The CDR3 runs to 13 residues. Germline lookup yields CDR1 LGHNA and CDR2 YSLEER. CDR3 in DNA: TGCGCCAGTCAATCCGACTCCTACAATGAGCAGTTCTTC. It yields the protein CASQSDSYNEQFF.

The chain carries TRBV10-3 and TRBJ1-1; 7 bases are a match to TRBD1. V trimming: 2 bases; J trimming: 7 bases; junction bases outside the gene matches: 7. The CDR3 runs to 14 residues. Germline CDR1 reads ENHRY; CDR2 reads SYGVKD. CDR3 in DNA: TGTGCCATCAGTGAGGCGACAGGGCCTTTTGAAGCTTTCTTT. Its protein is CAISEATGPFEAFF.

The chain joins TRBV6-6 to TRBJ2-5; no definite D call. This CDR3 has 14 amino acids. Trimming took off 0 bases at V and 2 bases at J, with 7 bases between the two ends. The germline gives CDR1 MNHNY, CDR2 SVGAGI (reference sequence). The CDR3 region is CASSYSPRQETQYF. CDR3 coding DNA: TGTGCCAGCAGTTACTCTCCCAGACAAGAGACCCAGTACTTC.

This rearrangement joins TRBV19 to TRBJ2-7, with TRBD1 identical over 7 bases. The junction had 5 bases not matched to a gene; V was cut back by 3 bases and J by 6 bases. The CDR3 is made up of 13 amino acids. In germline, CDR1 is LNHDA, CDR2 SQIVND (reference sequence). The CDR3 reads CASSMVGGSEQYV. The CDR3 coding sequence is TGTGCCAGTAGTATGGTAGGGGGCTCCGAGCAGTACGTC.

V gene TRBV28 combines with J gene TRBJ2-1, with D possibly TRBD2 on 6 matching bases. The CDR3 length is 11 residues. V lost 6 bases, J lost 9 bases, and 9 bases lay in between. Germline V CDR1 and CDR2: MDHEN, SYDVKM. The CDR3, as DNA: TGTGCCAGCAGAACGACTAGTGAGCAGTTCTTC. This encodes CASRTTSEQFF.

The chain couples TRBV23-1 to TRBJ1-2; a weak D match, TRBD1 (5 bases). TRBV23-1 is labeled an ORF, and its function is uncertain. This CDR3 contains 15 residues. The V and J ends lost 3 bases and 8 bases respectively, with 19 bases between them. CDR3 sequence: CASSQGTTGGVGYTF. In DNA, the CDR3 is TGCGCCAGCAGTCAGGGGACCACAGGAGGGGTAGGCTACACCTTC.

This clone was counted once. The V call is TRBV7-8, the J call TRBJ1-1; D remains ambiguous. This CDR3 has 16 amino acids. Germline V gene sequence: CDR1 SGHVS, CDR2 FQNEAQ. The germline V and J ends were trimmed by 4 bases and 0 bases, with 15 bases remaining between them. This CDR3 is CASSSSGVFMNTEAFF. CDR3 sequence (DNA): TGTGCCAGCAGCTCTAGTGGGGTGTTCATGAACACTGAAGCTTTCTTT.

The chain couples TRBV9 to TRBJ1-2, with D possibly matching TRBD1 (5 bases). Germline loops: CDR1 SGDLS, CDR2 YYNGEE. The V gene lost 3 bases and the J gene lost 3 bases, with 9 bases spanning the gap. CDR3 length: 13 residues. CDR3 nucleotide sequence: TGTGCCAGCAGCGAGGGCAGGGACTATGGCTACACCTTC. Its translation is CASSEGRDYGYTF.

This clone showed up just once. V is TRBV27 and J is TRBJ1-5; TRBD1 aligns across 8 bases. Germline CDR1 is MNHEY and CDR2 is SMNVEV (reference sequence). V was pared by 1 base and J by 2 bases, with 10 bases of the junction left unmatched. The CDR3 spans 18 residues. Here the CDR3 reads CASSLLGRPDRGNQPQHF. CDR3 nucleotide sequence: TGTGCCAGCAGTTTATTAGGAAGACCGGACAGGGGCAATCAGCCCCAGCATTTT.

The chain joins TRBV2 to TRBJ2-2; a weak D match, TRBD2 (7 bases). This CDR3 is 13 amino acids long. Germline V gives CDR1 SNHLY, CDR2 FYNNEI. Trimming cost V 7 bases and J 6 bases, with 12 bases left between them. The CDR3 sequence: CASKTGGAGELFF. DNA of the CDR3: TGTGCCAGCAAGACGGGGGGCGCCGGGGAGCTGTTTTTT.

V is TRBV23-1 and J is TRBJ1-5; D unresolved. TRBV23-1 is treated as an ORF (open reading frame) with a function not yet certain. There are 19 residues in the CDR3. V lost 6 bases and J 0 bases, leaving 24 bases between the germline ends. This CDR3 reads CASSPMSCNLIYSNQPQHF. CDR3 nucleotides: TGCGCCAGCAGCCCTATGAGCTGCAACCTCATCTATAGCAATCAGCCCCAGCATTTT.

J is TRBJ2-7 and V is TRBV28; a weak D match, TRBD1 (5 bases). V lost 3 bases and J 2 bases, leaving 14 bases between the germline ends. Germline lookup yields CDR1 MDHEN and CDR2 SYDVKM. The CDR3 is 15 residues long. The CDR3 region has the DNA TGTGCCAGCAGTTTGTTTAGGGGCAACCCCTACGAGCAGTACTTC. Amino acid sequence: CASSLFRGNPYEQYF.

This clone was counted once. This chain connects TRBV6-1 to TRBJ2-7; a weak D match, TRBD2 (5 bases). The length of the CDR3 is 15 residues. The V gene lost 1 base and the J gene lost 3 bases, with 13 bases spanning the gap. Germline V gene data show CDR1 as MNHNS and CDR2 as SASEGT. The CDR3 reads CASSEEEDPGYEQYV. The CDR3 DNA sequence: TGTGCCAGCAGTGAAGAGGAGGATCCAGGCTACGAGCAGTACGTC.

The CDR3 reads CASSYQSSRGEQFF. CDR3 in DNA: TGTGCCAGCAGTTATCAGTCATCAAGGGGGGAGCAGTTCTTC. This chain connects TRBV27 to TRBJ2-1; D may be TRBD1 (6 bases). V was pared by 4 bases and J by 10 bases, with 17 bases between. The CDR3 extends over 14 amino acids. Germline CDR1 is MNHEY and CDR2 is SMNVEV (reference sequence).